This T cell receptor (beta chain) was captured by sequencing in a study of vaccination effects on CD4 cells after COVID-19. Clones were read by immunoSEQ multiplex PCR, and TCRdb kept only the in-frame ones, dropping some. The table has about 46,000 clones, about 74% seen once. For this clone: Its target is unknown.

Expansion of antigen-specific CD4+ T cells with viral peptide pools was carried out by the ViraFEST assay before sequencing. CD4+ T cell isolation took place after less than 13 days of culture. All participants had two doses of either the BNT162b2 or mRNA-1273 vaccine. Overall study findings and caveats: A shortage of convalescent patients and an absence of early post-infection timepoints characterized the study.

Trimming removed 6 bases from V and 4 bases from J, with 13 bases in between. Germline values: CDR1 MNHNS, CDR2 SASEGT. The CDR3 extends over 14 amino acids. This clonotype was obtained from a human donor who received a COVID-19 vaccine. Sequencing was performed on CD4+ T cells from PBMCs cultured with HCoV-OC43 spike peptides, taken after COVID-19 vaccination. The subset denotes: HCoV-OC43 spike overlapping peptide pool stimulation. V gene TRBV6-1 combines with J gene TRBJ2-1; maybe TRBD1 (5 bases). In DNA, the CDR3 is TGTGCCAGCAGGCCGGACCCAGGGTACAATGAGCAGTTCTTC. Translating it yields CASRPDPGYNEQFF.